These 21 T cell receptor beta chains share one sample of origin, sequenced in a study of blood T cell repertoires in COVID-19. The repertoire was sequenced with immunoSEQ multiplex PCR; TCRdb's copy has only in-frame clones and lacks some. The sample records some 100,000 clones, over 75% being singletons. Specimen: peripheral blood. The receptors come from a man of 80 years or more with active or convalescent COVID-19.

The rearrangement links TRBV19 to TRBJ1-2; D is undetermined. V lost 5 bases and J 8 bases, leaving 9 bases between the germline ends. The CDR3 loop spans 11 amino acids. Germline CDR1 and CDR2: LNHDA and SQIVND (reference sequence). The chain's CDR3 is CASSFGLGYTF. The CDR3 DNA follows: TGTGCCAGTAGTTTCGGACTGGGCTACACCTTC. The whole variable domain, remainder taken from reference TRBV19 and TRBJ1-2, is DGGITQSPKYLFRKEGQNVTLSCEQNLNHDAMYWYRQDPGQGLRLIYYSQIVNDFQKGDIAEGYSVSREKKESFPLTVTSAQKNPTAFYLCASSFGLGYTFGSGTRLTVV.

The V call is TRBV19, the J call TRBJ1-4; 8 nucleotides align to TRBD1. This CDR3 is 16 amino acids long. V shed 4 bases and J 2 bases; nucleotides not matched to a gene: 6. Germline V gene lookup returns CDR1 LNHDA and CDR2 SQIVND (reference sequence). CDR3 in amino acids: CASSTDRTGTNEKLFF. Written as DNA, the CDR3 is TGTGCCAGTAGTACCGATCGGACAGGGACTAATGAAAAACTGTTTTTT.

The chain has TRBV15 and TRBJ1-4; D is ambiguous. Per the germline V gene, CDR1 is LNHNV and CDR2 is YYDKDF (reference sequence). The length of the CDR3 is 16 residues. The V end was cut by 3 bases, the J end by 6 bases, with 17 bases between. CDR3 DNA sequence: TGTGCCACCAGCAGCTTAGAAACAGTCGGGGATGAAAAACTGTTTTTT. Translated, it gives CATSSLETVGDEKLFF.

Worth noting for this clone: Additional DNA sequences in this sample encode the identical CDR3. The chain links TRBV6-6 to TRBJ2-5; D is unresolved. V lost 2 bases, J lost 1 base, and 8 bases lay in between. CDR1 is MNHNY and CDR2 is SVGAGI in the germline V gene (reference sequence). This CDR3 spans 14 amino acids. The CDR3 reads CASSYGQSQETQYF. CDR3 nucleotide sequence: TGTGCCAGCAGTTACGGGCAAAGCCAAGAGACCCAGTACTTC.

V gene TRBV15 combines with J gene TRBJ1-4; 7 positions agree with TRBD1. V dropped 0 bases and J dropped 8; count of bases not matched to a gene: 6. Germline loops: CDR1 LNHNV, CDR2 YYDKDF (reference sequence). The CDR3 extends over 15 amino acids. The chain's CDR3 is CATSRDVAGGEKLFF. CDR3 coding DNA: TGTGCCACCAGCAGAGATGTGGCAGGGGGAGAAAAACTGTTTTTT.

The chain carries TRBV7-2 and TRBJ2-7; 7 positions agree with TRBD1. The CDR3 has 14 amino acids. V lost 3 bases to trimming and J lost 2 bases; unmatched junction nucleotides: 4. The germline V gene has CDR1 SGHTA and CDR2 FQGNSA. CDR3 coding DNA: TGTGCCAGCAGCTTCAGGCAGGGGGCCTACGAGCAGTACTTC. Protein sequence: CASSFRQGAYEQYF.

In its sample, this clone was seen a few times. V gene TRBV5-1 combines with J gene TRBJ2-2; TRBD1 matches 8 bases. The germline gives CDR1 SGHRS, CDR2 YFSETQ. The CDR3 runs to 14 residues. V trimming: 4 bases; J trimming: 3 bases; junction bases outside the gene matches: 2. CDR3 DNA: TGCGCCAGCAGCCTGACAGGGGACACCGGGGAGCTGTTTTTT. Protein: CASSLTGDTGELFF. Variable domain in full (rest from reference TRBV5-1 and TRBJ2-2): KAGVTQTPRYLIKTRGQQVTLSCSPISGHRSVSWYQQTPGQGLQFLFEYFSETQRNKGNFPGRFSGRQFSNSRSEMNVSTLELGDSALYLCASSLTGDTGELFFGEGSRLTVL.

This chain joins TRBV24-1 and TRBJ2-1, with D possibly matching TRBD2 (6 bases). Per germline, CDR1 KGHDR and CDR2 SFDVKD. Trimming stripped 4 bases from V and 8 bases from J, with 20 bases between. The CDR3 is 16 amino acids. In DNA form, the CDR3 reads TGTGCCACCAGTGAGATCCAGGGAGGAGCTAGGGATGAGCAGTTCTTC. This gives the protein CATSEIQGGARDEQFF.

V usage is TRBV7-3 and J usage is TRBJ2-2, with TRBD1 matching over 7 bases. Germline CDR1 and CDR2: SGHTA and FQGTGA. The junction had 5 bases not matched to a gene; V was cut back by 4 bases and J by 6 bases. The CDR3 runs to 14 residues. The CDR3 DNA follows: TGTGCCAGCAGCTCCCCGGGACAGTCCGGGGAGCTGTTTTTT. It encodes CASSSPGQSGELFF.

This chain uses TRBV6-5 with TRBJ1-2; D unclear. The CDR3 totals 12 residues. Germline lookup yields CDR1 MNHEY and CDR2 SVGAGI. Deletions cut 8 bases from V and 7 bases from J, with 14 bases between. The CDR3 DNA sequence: TGTGCCAGCCGATCCCAGAGCGTTGGCTACACCTTC. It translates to CASRSQSVGYTF.

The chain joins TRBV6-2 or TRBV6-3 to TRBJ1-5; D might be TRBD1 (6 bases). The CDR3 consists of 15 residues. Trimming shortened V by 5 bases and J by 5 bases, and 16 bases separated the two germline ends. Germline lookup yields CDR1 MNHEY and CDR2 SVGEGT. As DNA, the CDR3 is TGTGCCAGCAGTCCGGGGGCGGGGGTGTATCAGCCCCAGCATTTT. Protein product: CASSPGAGVYQPQHF.

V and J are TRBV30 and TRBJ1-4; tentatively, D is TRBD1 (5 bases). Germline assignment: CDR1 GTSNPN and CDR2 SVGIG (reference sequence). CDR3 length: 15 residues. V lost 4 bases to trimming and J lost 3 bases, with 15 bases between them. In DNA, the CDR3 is TGTGCCTGGAACCTCGGTGGCAGGGCTAATGAAAAACTGTTTTTT. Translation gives CAWNLGGRANEKLFF. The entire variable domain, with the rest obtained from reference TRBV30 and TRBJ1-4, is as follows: SQTIHQWPATLVQPVGSPLSLECTVEGTSNPNLYWYRQAAGRGLQLLFYSVGIGQISSEVPQNLSASRPQDRQFILSSKKLLLSDSGFYLCAWNLGGRANEKLFFGSGTQLSVL.

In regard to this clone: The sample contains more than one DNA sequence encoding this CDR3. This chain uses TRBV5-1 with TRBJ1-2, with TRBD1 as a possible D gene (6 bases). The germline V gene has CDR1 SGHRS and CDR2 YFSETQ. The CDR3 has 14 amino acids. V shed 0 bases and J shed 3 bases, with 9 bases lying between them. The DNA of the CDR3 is TGCGCCAGCAGCTTGGTGGGGGCGGACTATGGCTACACCTTC. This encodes CASSLVGADYGYTF. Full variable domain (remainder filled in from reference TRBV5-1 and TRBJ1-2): KAGVTQTPRYLIKTRGQQVTLSCSPISGHRSVSWYQQTPGQGLQFLFEYFSETQRNKGNFPGRFSGRQFSNSRSEMNVSTLELGDSALYLCASSLVGADYGYTFGSGTRLTVV.

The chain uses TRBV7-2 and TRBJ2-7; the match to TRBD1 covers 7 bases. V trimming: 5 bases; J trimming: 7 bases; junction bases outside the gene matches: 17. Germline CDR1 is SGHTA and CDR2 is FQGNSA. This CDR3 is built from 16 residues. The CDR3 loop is CASSPSRARGRWEQYF. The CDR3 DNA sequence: TGTGCCAGCAGCCCCTCCCGAGCAAGGGGGCGCTGGGAGCAGTACTTC.

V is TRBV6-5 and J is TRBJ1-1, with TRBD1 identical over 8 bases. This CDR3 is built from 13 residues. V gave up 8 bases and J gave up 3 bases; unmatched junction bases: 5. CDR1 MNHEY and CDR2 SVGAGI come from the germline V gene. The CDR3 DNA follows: TGTGCCAGCGAAGGACAGGGAGACACTGAAGCTTTCTTT. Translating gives CASEGQGDTEAFF.

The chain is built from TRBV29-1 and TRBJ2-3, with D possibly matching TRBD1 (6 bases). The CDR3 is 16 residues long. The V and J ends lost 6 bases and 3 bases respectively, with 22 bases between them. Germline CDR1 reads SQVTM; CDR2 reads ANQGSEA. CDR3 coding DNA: TGCAGCGTAGGACAGTTAGGGCAGGGGAAGACAGATACGCAGTATTTT. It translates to CSVGQLGQGKTDTQYF.

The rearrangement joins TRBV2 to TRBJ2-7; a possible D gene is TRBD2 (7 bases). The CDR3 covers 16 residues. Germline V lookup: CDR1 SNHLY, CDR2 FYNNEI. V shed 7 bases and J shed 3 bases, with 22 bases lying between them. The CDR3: CASTERQGGGLYEQYF. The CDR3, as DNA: TGTGCCAGCACTGAGAGGCAGGGAGGGGGGCTCTACGAGCAGTACTTC.

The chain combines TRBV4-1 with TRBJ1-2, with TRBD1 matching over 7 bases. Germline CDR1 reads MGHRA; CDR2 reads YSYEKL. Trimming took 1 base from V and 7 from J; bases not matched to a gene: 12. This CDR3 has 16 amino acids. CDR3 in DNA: TGCGCCAGCAGCCAAGGTCGACAGGGAGTAATGGGTGGCTACACCTTC. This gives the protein CASSQGRQGVMGGYTF.

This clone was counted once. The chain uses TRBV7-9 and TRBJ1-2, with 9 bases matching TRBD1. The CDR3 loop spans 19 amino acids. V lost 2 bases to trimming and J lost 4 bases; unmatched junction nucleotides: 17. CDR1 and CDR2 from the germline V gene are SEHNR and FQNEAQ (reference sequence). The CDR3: CASSLTINRGRILSYGYTF. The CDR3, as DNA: TGTGCCAGCAGCTTAACGATAAACAGGGGGCGCATATTAAGCTATGGCTACACCTTC.

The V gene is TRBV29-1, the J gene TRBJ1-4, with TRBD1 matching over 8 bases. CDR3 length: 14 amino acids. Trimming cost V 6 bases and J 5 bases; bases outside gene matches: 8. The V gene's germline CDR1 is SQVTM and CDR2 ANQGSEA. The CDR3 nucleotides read TGCAGCGTAGCCCTGACAGGGGCAAATGAAAAACTGTTTTTT. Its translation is CSVALTGANEKLFF.

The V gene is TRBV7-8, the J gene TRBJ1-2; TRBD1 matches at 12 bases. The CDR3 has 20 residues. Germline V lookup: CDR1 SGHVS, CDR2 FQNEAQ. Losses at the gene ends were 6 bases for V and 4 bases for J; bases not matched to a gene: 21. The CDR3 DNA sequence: TGTGCCAGCAGTCGAACTACTTTCCCGGGACAGGGGGCACCAGTCTATGGCTACACCTTC. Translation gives CASSRTTFPGQGAPVYGYTF. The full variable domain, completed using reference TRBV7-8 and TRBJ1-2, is GAGVSQSPRYKVAKRGQDVALRCDPISGHVSLFWYQQALGQGPEFLTYFQNEAQLDKSGLPSDRFFAERPEGSVSTLKIQRTQQEDSAVYLCASSRTTFPGQGAPVYGYTFGSGTRLTVV.